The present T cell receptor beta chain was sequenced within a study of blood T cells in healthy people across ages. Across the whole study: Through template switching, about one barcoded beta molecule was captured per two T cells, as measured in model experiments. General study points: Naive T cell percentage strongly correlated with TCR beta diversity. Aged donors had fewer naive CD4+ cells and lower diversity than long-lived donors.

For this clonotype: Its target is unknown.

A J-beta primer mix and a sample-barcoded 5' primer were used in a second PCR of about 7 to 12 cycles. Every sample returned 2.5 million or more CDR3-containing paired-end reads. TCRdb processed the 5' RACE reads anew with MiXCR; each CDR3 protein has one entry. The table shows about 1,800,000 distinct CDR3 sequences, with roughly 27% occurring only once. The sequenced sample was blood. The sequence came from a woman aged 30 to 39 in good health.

The CDR3 DNA follows: TGTGCCAGCGCAGACTCCGACAGGGGTCTGCGCTATGGCTACACCTTC. Its translation is CASADSDRGLRYGYTF. V usage is TRBV2 and J usage is TRBJ1-2, with TRBD1 identical over 8 bases. V trimming: 8 bases; J trimming: 4 bases; junction bases outside the gene matches: 15. The CDR3 runs to 16 residues. Germline V gene data show CDR1 as SNHLY and CDR2 as FYNNEI. Full variable domain (remainder filled in from reference TRBV2 and TRBJ1-2): EPEVTQTPSHQVTQMGQEVILRCVPISNHLYFYWYRQILGQKVEFLVSFYNNEISEKSEIFDDQFSVERPDGSNFTLKIRSTKLEDSAMYFCASADSDRGLRYGYTFGSGTRLTVV.